This TCR beta chain was profiled in a study of blood T cell repertoires in COVID-19. Trimming shortened V by 4 bases and J by 6 bases, and 10 bases separated the two germline ends. Germline V gene lookup returns CDR1 ENHRY and CDR2 SYGVKD. The CDR3 loop spans 14 amino acids. Profiled with immunoSEQ multiplex PCR; TCRdb holds only in-frame clones, not every one. The sample consists of some 100,000 clones, around 90% of them appearing once. V usage is TRBV10-3 and J usage is TRBJ1-6; D ambiguous. This clonotype was obtained from a human donor in a cohort sampled during active COVID-19. Sequencing input: peripheral blood. CDR3 bases: TGTGCCATCAGTGGAGCACCGATTAATTCACCCCTCCACTTT. This translates into CAISGAPINSPLHF.